This TCR beta chain comes out of a study of early T cells in non-severe SARS-CoV-2 infection. Overall study findings and caveats: Clonotype matching in VDJdb favored anti-spike CD8 responses and did not capture private and CD4 specificities.

One entry per CDR3 protein, called by TCRdb with MiXCR from the 5' RACE reads. The sample yields approximately 70,000 distinct CDR3 sequences, approximately 12% seen once. The CDR3 loop spans 13 amino acids. Trimming shortened V by 4 bases and J by 8 bases, and 15 bases separated the two germline ends. Germline loops: CDR1 SGHNT, CDR2 YYREEE (reference sequence). There are many counts of this clonotype. Its antigen is not identified. The TCR sequence derives from an adult who was a healthcare worker with PCR-confirmed SARS-CoV-2 infection or an uninfected control (not recorded which). V and J are TRBV5-4 and TRBJ1-1; tentatively, D is TRBD1 (5 bases). Sample: whole blood. This chain's CDR3 is CASSRDGDWEAFF. The CDR3 region has the DNA TGTGCCAGCAGCCGGGACGGCGATTGGGAAGCTTTCTTT.